This T cell receptor (beta chain) was obtained from a study of blood T cells in healthy people across ages. In this sample, this clonotype turned up many times. The CDR3 is 18 residues long. V lost 3 bases and J lost 1; bases outside the gene matches: 7. CDR1 and CDR2 from the germline V gene are MNHEY and SVGEGT. PCR was performed a second time for about 6 to 12 cycles using a sample-barcoded 5' primer and a J-beta primer mix. TCRdb recomputed calls from the 5' RACE reads with MiXCR, one row per CDR3 protein. The sample lists 850,000 to 950,000 distinct CDR3 sequences; under 35% were seen once. The specimen was blood. This sequence was found in a woman of 80 years or more in good health. The chain joins TRBV6-2 or TRBV6-3 to TRBJ2-4; 12 nucleotides match TRBD2. The CDR3 DNA is TGTGCCAGCAGTTATCAACCTAGCGGGGGGGCTGCCAAAAACATTCAGTACTTC. Amino acid sequence: CASSYQPSGGAAKNIQYF.